Listed below are T cell receptor beta chains from one sample, sequenced in a study of cytotoxic CD8 clonotypes in ibrutinib-treated CLL. TCRdb's copy holds only in-frame clones and misses some; the assay was immunoSEQ multiplex PCR. The sample shows 140,000 to 150,000 clones, 60% to 85% of them seen only once. The sample was PBMCs, taken after 24 months of ibrutinib treatment. These receptor sequences come from a human donor with chronic lymphocytic leukemia. The CDR3 runs from the conserved cysteine through the conserved F or W. Clone size appears in some rows only: once, few, many, or a class for an expanded clone.

>.|TRBV20-1
CSAPGHYEQYF
>.|TRBV5-6
CASSLGGGQSYGYTF
>many|TRBV11-2
CASSSRLKRNGYTF
>.|TRBV7-3
CASSTHRGGSYEQYF
>.|TRBV11-3
CASSTGQGVSGELFF
>few|TRBV29-1
CSVEVGPYGYTF
>.|TRBV5-1
CASSFRLAGDTQYF
>once|TRBV7-2
CASSPMVAGAVEQFF
>few|TRBV1
CTSGRDEAFF
>.|TRBV9
CASSPSGGGTDTQYF
>.|TRBV7-2
CASSSLGGGQQYF
>.|TRBV28
CASNSPQGFLGEPQHF
>few|TRBV5-1
CASSLETRGHEQYF
>.|TRBV18
CASSAWDRRPYEQYF
>.|TRBV19
CASSMGVRTFNQPQHF
>few|TRBV12-5
CASGFGREQYF
>.|TRBV9
CASSPRGGEVGWEQFF
>.|TRBV2
CASTGTGAGNTIYF
>.|TRBV7-6
CASSRGGVEDTQYF
>once|TRBV11-3
CATPFDVGVLTF
>.|TRBV4-3
CASSPGAGTHEQFF
>.|TRBV10-3
CAISESEGAGNTEAFF
>.|TRBV18
CASSRLGGDTEAFF
>.|TRBV18
CASSPPGGSTEAFF
>once|TRBV27
CASSPSGSTPVEQYF
>once|TRBV28
CASSLGGQGLTGELFF
>.|TRBV5-5
CASSSGVGWGQETQYF
>.|TRBV7-9
CASSPAGPARPQHF
>.|TRBV13
CASSFVAGDNEQFF
>.|TRBV11-1
CASSSTDTEAFF
>.|TRBV5-1
CASSFSRREQYF